These 8 T cell receptor beta chains share one sample of origin, sequenced in a study of T cell changes during pregnancy in multiple sclerosis. Profiling relied on immunoSEQ multiplex PCR, and the TCRdb table lists in-frame clones only, not all of them. The sample shows tens of thousands of clones, over 80% of them seen only once. This specimen was CD4+ T cells from peripheral blood mononuclear cells, taken after pregnancy. All receptors derive from a female donor with multiple sclerosis, enrolled in a pregnancy study.

V and J are TRBV21-1 and TRBJ2-1; the DNA was not compared with TRBD2, the D call given in the table. TRBV21-1 represents a pseudogene. This CDR3 region has 18 residues. CDR3 region: CASSKGTSSGRSYNEQFF. The CDR3 DNA sequence: TGTGCCAGCAGCAAAGGGACCTCTAGCGGCCGCTCCTACAATGAGCAGTTCTTC.

The gene calls are TRBV7-9 and TRBJ1-1; 8 nucleotides agree with TRBD1. The CDR3 covers 14 residues. Unmatched junction bases numbered 4, after V lost 2 bases and J lost 5 bases. Germline lookup yields CDR1 SEHNR and CDR2 FQNEAQ (reference sequence). Here the CDR3 reads CASSLQGAGTEAFF. The CDR3 DNA reads as TGTGCCAGCAGCTTACAGGGGGCTGGGACTGAAGCTTTCTTT.

The chain has TRBV6-1 and TRBJ1-2; the match to TRBD1 covers 7 bases. V trimming: 1 base; J trimming: 3 bases; junction bases outside the gene matches: 8. The length of the CDR3 is 16 residues. Germline lookup yields CDR1 MNHNS and CDR2 SASEGT. The CDR3 DNA is TGTGCCAGCAGTGAAGGGGGCCCGGGACAGCACTATGGCTACACCTTC. This encodes CASSEGGPGQHYGYTF.

The chain is built from TRBV9 and TRBJ2-2; TRBD1 matches at 11 bases. Trimming removed 4 bases from V and 7 bases from J; junction bases left unmatched: 6. The CDR3 contains 15 residues. Germline values: CDR1 SGDLS, CDR2 YYNGEE. The CDR3 nucleotides read TGTGCCAGCAGCACGGGACAGGGGGGTGGCGGGGAGCTGTTTTTT. Translating it yields CASSTGQGGGGELFF.

This chain joins TRBV14 and TRBJ2-3; 9 positions match TRBD2. Germline trimming cut 1 base from V and 4 bases from J; bases unmatched to any gene: 6. CDR1 is SGHDN, CDR2 FVKESK, per germline. The CDR3 runs to 16 residues. CDR3: CASSQVAGGLADTQYF. The CDR3 bases are TGTGCCAGCAGCCAAGTCGCGGGGGGGCTAGCAGATACGCAGTATTTT.

The V gene is TRBV12-5, the J gene TRBJ1-1; tentatively, D is TRBD1 (5 bases). This CDR3 region has 14 residues. The V gene lost 2 bases and the J gene lost 5 bases, with 12 bases spanning the gap. Germline CDR1 reads LGHNT; CDR2 reads FRNRAP. CDR3 amino acids: CASGLPTGGTEAFF. The CDR3 DNA reads TGTGCTAGTGGTTTGCCAACGGGGGGGACTGAAGCTTTCTTT.

The chain links TRBV9 to TRBJ2-2, with D possibly TRBD1 on 5 matching bases. CDR3 length: 14 amino acids. The V gene's germline CDR1 is SGDLS and CDR2 YYNGEE. Trimming took off 3 bases at V and 8 bases at J, with 14 bases between the two ends. CDR3 DNA sequence: TGTGCCAGCAGCGCGGACATCCAAGTGGGGGAGCTGTTTTTT. The encoded protein is CASSADIQVGELFF.

V is TRBV4-2 and J is TRBJ1-3; no firm D call. Per germline, CDR1 LGHNA and CDR2 YNFKEQ. The V gene lost 1 base and the J gene lost 0 bases, with 7 bases spanning the gap. The CDR3 loop spans 15 amino acids. The CDR3 is CASSQVRFSGNTIYF. The CDR3 nucleotides read TGTGCCAGCAGCCAAGTCAGGTTCTCTGGAAACACCATATATTTT.